These T cell receptor beta chains were read from a single sample in a study of T cells in localized non-small cell lung cancer. Sequencing used immunoSEQ multiplex PCR; TCRdb keeps in-frame clones, though not all of them. The data hold several thousand clones, with less than 30% observed a single time. The sample was lung tumor tissue, taken before any cancer treatment. The receptors stem from a man aged 40 to 70 with stage II squamous cell lung carcinoma. Each CDR3 is given with its conserved first and last residue. A D gene is named only where the DNA matches it firmly. Rows may omit the clone size; those that give it use once, few, many or a size class.

TRBJ1-6 | TRBD1 | few | TRBV11-3 | CASTGTGALNSPLHF | TGTGCCAGCACCGGGACAGGAGCCCTTAATTCACCCCTCCACTTT
TRBJ2-5 | . | few | TRBV12-5 | CASTLGGETQYF | TGTGCCAGCACCCTAGGGGGGGAGACCCAGTACTTC
TRBJ2-1 | . | . | TRBV18 | CASSPPGVNEQFF | TGTGCCAGCTCACCACCGGGAGTAAATGAGCAGTTCTTC
TRBJ2-3 | . | medium-sized | TRBV9 | CASNNGLTDTQYF | TGTGCCAGCAACAACGGACTCACAGATACGCAGTATTTT
TRBJ2-5 | . | medium-sized | TRBV12-5 | CASAPRGLVRQETQYF | TGTGCTAGTGCTCCCCGGGGCCTAGTCCGGCAAGAGACCCAGTACTTC
TRBJ2-4 | . | once | TRBV28 | CASTPRKNIQYF | TGTGCCAGCACCCCCAGGAAAAACATTCAGTACTTC
TRBJ1-3 | . | . | TRBV19 | CASTPLRDFLGGIGGNTIYF | TGTGCCAGTACCCCCCTCCGAGATTTTCTTGGGGGAATTGGTGGAAACACCATATATTTT
TRBJ1-1 | TRBD1 | few | TRBV15 | CATSVPGQGDTEAFF | TGTGCCACCAGCGTGCCGGGACAGGGGGACACTGAAGCTTTCTTT
TRBJ2-2 | . | medium-sized | TRBV11-3 | CASSSQGLRNTGELFF | TGTGCCAGCAGCTCACAGGGCCTAAGGAACACCGGGGAGCTGTTTTTT
TRBJ2-5 | TRBD1 | . | TRBV14 | CASSLRTGAKTQYF | TGTGCCAGCAGCCTAAGGACAGGGGCGAAGACCCAGTACTTC
TRBJ1-2 | . | few | TRBV23-1 | CASSQVSPRDGYTF | TGCGCCAGCAGCCAAGTATCACCGAGGGATGGCTACACCTTC
TRBJ2-2 | . | . | TRBV19 | CASSMALGTGELFF | TGTGCCAGTAGTATGGCCCTGGGAACCGGGGAGCTGTTTTTT
TRBJ1-4 | . | . | TRBV14 | CASSQDLTGRPEKLFF | TGTGCCAGCAGCCAAGATCTAACAGGGAGACCTGAAAAACTGTTTTTT
TRBJ1-5 | . | medium-sized | TRBV11-3 | CASSQLTGSNQPQHF | TGTGCCAGCAGTCAACTTACGGGTAGCAATCAGCCCCAGCATTTT
TRBJ2-7 | . | . | TRBV1 | CASSQLAEEGLSYEQYF | TGCGCCAGCAGCCAACTAGCGGAGGAGGGGTTATCCTACGAGCAGTACTTC
TRBJ2-7 | . | . | TRBV23-1 | CASSLDAAGEQYF | TGCGCCAGCAGCTTGGACGCGGCGGGGGAGCAGTACTTC
TRBJ2-2 | . | . | TRBV6-8 | CASSPRGRGIGELFF | TGTGCCAGCAGTCCCCGAGGCAGGGGAATCGGGGAGCTGTTTTTT
TRBJ2-7 | TRBD2 | large | TRBV6-8 | CASSTPTSGRFRNEQYF | TGTGCCAGCAGTACCCCTACTAGCGGGAGATTTAGGAACGAGCAGTACTTC
TRBJ2-2 | . | . | TRBV2 | CASSEVWRKSLHTGELFF | TGTGCCAGCAGTGAAGTATGGAGAAAGAGTCTCCACACCGGGGAGCTGTTTTTT
TRBJ2-4 | . | . | TRBV6-8 | CASSYSAKNIQYF | TGTGCCAGCAGTTACTCAGCCAAAAACATTCAGTACTTC
TRBJ1-6 | TRBD1 | . | TRBV30 | CAWSTRTGGGGNSPLHF | TGTGCCTGGAGTACCCGAACAGGGGGCGGAGGTAATTCACCCCTCCACTTT
TRBJ1-1 | . | medium-sized | TRBV14 | CASSQDFGLLYPLNTEAFF | TGTGCCAGCAGCCAAGATTTCGGACTGCTCTACCCGTTGAACACTGAAGCTTTCTTT
TRBJ2-5 | TRBD1 | . | TRBV25-1 | CASRARQGTQETQYF | TGTGCCAGCAGAGCTAGACAGGGGACACAAGAGACCCAGTACTTC
TRBJ1-2 | TRBD1 | . | TRBV18 | CASSPPRTGGNYGYTF | TGTGCCAGCTCACCACCCCGGACAGGGGGAAACTATGGCTACACCTTC
TRBJ2-1 | . | few | TRBV11-3 | CASSRAGGDGGNEQFF | TGTGCCAGCAGCCGAGCCGGGGGCGATGGAGGCAATGAGCAGTTCTTC
TRBJ2-2 | . | few | TRBV30 | CAWTRPSIRELFF | TGTGCCTGGACACGGCCCAGTATAAGGGAGCTGTTTTTT
TRBJ2-1 | TRBD2 | medium-sized | TRBV6-8 | CASSYGPGLGLHNEQFF | TGTGCCAGCAGTTACGGTCCGGGACTAGGCCTACACAATGAGCAGTTCTTC
TRBJ2-7 | . | . | TRBV11-3 | CASSPWGTLLREQYF | TGTGCCAGCAGTCCCTGGGGGACTCTCCTTAGAGAGCAGTACTTC
TRBJ2-3 | . | many | TRBV11-3 | CASSLRQAGQDTQYF | TGTGCCAGCAGCCTCCGACAGGCCGGGCAAGATACGCAGTATTTT
TRBJ2-3 | . | . | TRBV9 | CASKGGSTDTQYF | TGTGCCAGCAAAGGGGGGAGCACAGATACGCAGTATTTT
TRBJ2-1 | TRBD2 | medium-sized | TRBV11-3 | CASSSGTSAYNEQFF | TGTGCCAGCAGCTCCGGGACTAGCGCCTACAATGAGCAGTTCTTC
TRBJ2-2 | TRBD1 | . | TRBV4-1 | CASSQDSGGAVSNTGELFF | TGCGCCAGCAGCCAAGATTCAGGGGGCGCGGTATCCAACACCGGGGAGCTGTTTTTT
TRBJ1-4 | TRBD1 | few | TRBV28 | CASRPTGQGEKLFF | TGTGCCAGCAGGCCGACGGGACAGGGTGAAAAACTGTTTTTT
TRBJ1-5 | . | . | TRBV11-3 | CASSLWAGGNQPQHF | TGTGCCAGCAGCTTGTGGGCCGGGGGCAATCAGCCCCAGCATTTT
TRBJ1-5 | . | . | TRBV19 | CASSIDLGSRVNQPQHF | TGTGCCAGTAGTATAGATTTAGGGTCGCGAGTCAATCAGCCCCAGCATTTT
TRBJ2-7 | TRBD1 | few | TRBV11-3 | CASRLPGTGAYEQYF | TGTGCCAGCAGATTGCCCGGGACAGGGGCCTACGAGCAGTACTTC
TRBJ2-5 | TRBD2 | few | TRBV18 | CASSPNSPAGASQETQYF | TGTGCCAGCTCACCAAACTCTCCAGCGGGGGCCTCCCAAGAGACCCAGTACTTC
TRBJ2-1 | TRBD2 | . | TRBV28 | CASSPTAGGNNEQFF | TGTGCCAGCAGTCCAACAGCGGGAGGGAACAATGAGCAGTTCTTC
TRBJ1-5 | . | . | TRBV18 | CASSPPERGAQHF | TGTGCCAGCTCACCACCGGAGAGGGGAGCCCAGCATTTT
TRBJ1-3 | . | few | TRBV5-1 | CASRSLGAGNTIYF | TGCGCCAGCAGATCGTTGGGGGCGGGAAACACCATATATTTT
TRBJ2-3 | . | . | TRBV10-2 | CASSEWLVTDTQYF | TGCGCCAGCAGTGAATGGCTAGTTACAGATACGCAGTATTTT
TRBJ2-7 | TRBD1 | . | TRBV28 | CASRTGGRYEQYF | TGTGCCAGCAGGACAGGGGGCCGGTACGAGCAGTACTTC
TRBJ1-1 | . | few | TRBV18 | CASSPVHRQGEAFF | TGTGCCAGCTCACCAGTTCATAGGCAGGGGGAAGCTTTCTTT
TRBJ1-2 | . | . | TRBV5-1 | CASSLVTMGYGYTF | TGCGCCAGCAGCTTGGTTACTATGGGTTATGGCTACACCTTC
TRBJ1-5 | . | few | TRBV28 | CASSLGSNQPQHF | TGTGCCAGCAGTTTAGGAAGCAATCAGCCCCAGCATTTT
TRBJ2-7 | . | . | TRBV19 | CATASSDSSYEQYF | TGTGCCACCGCGTCGTCGGACAGTTCCTACGAGCAGTACTTC
TRBJ2-4 | . | . | TRBV6-8 | CASSYGGTPGKNIQYF | TGTGCCAGCAGTTACGGGGGGACTCCTGGCAAAAACATTCAGTACTTC
TRBJ2-7 | TRBD2 | few | TRBV10-2 | CASRGTSGRYEQYF | TGCGCCAGCAGGGGGACTAGCGGACGCTACGAGCAGTACTTC
TRBJ2-3 | TRBD2 | few | TRBV23-1 | CASSLGTSLADTQYF | TGCGCCAGCAGCTTGGGGACTAGCTTAGCAGATACGCAGTATTTT